These 32 T cell receptor beta chains were sequenced from one sample in a study of tumor-infiltrating lymphocytes in primary liver carcinoma. The authors made TCR beta cDNA from approximately 500 ng total RNA with a constant-region primer. Slightly modified ARM-PCR, run as three nested multiplex PCR rounds, produced the TCR beta libraries. Primers for the first two PCR rounds were TRBV1-TRBV30 forward primers and a C-beta reverse primer (approximately 10 cycles per round). One entry per CDR3 protein results from TCRdb running MiXCR on the multiplex PCR reads. The table includes roughly 190,000 distinct CDR3 sequences, around four fifths detected once. Co-extracted RNA and DNA came from around 20-30 mg of unsorted bulk tissue. Sequenced input: tumor tissue from primary liver carcinoma. The receptors here all came from a man in his forties with primary liver carcinoma and hepatitis B virus infection.

A word on this clonotype: Sequence at one end of the junction differs from germline and may be a read error. This rearrangement joins TRBV11-1 to TRBJ2-3; D may be TRBD1 or TRBD2 (5 bases each). This CDR3 has 19 amino acids. CDR1 is SGHAT and CDR2 is FQDESV in the germline V gene (reference sequence). CDR3 sequence: CVSSSGGSSDGARTDMQYF. CDR3 coding DNA: TGTGTCAGCAGCTCTGGGGGAAGCTCTGATGGAGCCCGCACAGATATGCAGTATTTT.

In this sample, this clonotype turned up once. Given the absence of the conserved phenylalanine or tryptophan at the CDR3 end, a read error is likely. The rearrangement uses TRBV29-1 and TRBJ2-5, with D possibly TRBD1 on 5 matching bases. Germline V CDR1 and CDR2: SQVTM, ANQGSEA. The length of the CDR3 is 14 residues. CDR3 coding DNA: TGCAGCGCTGAAGATGACGGACAAGGAGAGACCCAGTACCTC. Encoded protein: CSAEDDGQGETQYL.

The genes are TRBV12-3 or TRBV12-4 and TRBJ2-4; 9 bases are a match to TRBD1. The CDR3 is 14 residues long. J was trimmed by 6 bases and V by 8 bases; bases with no gene match: 8. CDR3 residues: CASAQGQGTNIQYF. DNA for the CDR3: TGTGCCAGCGCTCAGGGACAGGGTACAAACATTCAGTACTTC.

As concerns this clonotype: Given the absence of the conserved phenylalanine or tryptophan at the CDR3 end, a read error is likely. The rearrangement joins TRBV11-3 to TRBJ2-1; D remains ambiguous. The CDR3 contains 14 residues. CDR1 SGHNT and CDR2 YENEEA come from the germline V gene. CDR3 coding DNA: TGTGCCAACAGCTTAGGCGTCTCGATCAATTGGCAGTTCTGC. Its protein product is CANSLGVSINWQFC.

Concerning this clonotype: A junction boundary mismatches the germline segment, possibly from a read error. The rearrangement uses TRBV12-3 or TRBV12-4 and TRBJ1-4; no reliable D call. CDR3 size: 14 residues. As DNA, the CDR3 is TGTGCCAGCCGTTTATGTGGGGTTGGTGAAAAACTGTTTTTT. Protein: CASRLCGVGEKLFF.

This clonotype turned up a few times. A read error may produce the germline difference seen at one junction end. V and J are TRBV29-1 and TRBJ2-6, with D possibly TRBD2 on 5 matching bases. The CDR3 runs to 14 residues. CDR1 SQVTM and CDR2 ANQGSEA come from the germline V gene. CDR3 in DNA: TGTAGCGTCTCATTTGGCTCTGGGGCCAACGTCCTGACTTTC. This gives the protein CSVSFGSGANVLTF.

As for this clonotype: This CDR3 fails to terminate in the conserved phenylalanine or tryptophan, so it likely reflects a read error. The rearrangement joins TRBV10-3 to TRBJ2-1, with D possibly matching TRBD2 (5 bases). Germline values: CDR1 ENHRY, CDR2 SYGVKD. The CDR3 runs to 17 residues. V was pared by 0 bases and J by 4 bases, with 16 bases between. CDR3 in amino acids: CAISESLASRPYNEQFL. Here the CDR3 DNA reads TGTGCCATCAGTGAGTCTCTAGCCTCGAGGCCATACAATGAGCAGTTCTTA.

This clonotype was seen at least ten times. The chain is built from TRBV11-2 and TRBJ2-3; TRBD1 is a possible D gene (5 bases). The germline V gene encodes CDR1 SGHAT and CDR2 FQNNGV. Trimming pared 3 bases from V and 4 bases from J, leaving 8 bases between. The CDR3 has 13 residues. CDR3 nucleotide sequence: TGTGCCAGCAGCTTCCCAGGGCCAGATACGCAGTATTTT. Protein sequence: CASSFPGPDTQYF.

This clonotype is medium-sized (0.01 to 0.1%) within its sample. V and J are TRBV6-6 and TRBJ2-1; possibly TRBD1 or TRBD2 for D (5 bases each). The CDR3 runs to 14 residues. V was cut by 2 bases and J by 5 bases, with 10 bases left in between. The germline V gene encodes CDR1 MNHNY and CDR2 SVGAGI (reference sequence). CDR3 sequence reads: CASSYGTADNEQFF. The CDR3 nucleotides read TGTGCCAGCAGTTACGGGACGGCAGACAATGAGCAGTTCTTC.

This clonotype has a handful of counts. A clone one base away is much larger, so this may be a read error. This chain joins TRBV5-4 and TRBJ2-3, with D unclear. The CDR3 extends over 12 amino acids. The V gene's germline CDR1 is SGHNT and CDR2 YYREEE (reference sequence). CDR3 sequence (DNA): TGTGCCAGCAGCTTGGAAGGAGATAGGCAGTATTTT. As protein: CASSLEGDRQYF. Looking up the rest from reference TRBV5-4 and TRBJ2-3 gives the full variable domain: ETGVTQSPTHLIKTRGQQVTLRCSSQSGHNTVSWYQQALGQGPQFIFQYYREEENGRGNFPPRFSGLQFPNYSSELNVNALELDDSALYLCASSLEGDRQYFGPGTRLTVL.

For this clonotype: The junction departs from germline at one end; a sequencing error may be responsible. The chain is built from TRBV5-6 and TRBJ2-2, with D perhaps TRBD1 (6 bases). From germline, CDR1 is SGHDT and CDR2 YYEEEE. This CDR3 has 15 residues. The CDR3 reads CASSYGTRNTGEMFF. CDR3 DNA: TGTGCCAGCAGTTACGGGACAAGGAACACCGGGGAGATGTTTTTT.

The V and J genes are TRBV4-2 and TRBJ2-1, with D possibly being TRBD1 or TRBD2 (5 bases each). The CDR3 spans 17 residues. The germline V and J ends were trimmed by 1 base and 0 bases, with 13 bases remaining between them. Looked up from germline, CDR1 is LGHNA and CDR2 is YNFKEQ. For the CDR3, the DNA is TGTGCCAGCAGCCAAGTGGTAGTGGGGACCTCCTACAATGAGCAGTTCTTC. It is translated as CASSQVVVGTSYNEQFF.

Regarding this clonotype: A much larger clone differs from this one at a single base, so this may be a read error. V gene TRBV28 combines with J gene TRBJ2-7; the D call may be TRBD1 or TRBD2 (5 bases each). Trimming took off 3 bases at V and 2 bases at J, with 20 bases between the two ends. Germline CDR1 MDHEN, CDR2 SYDVKM. The CDR3 sequence is 17 residues long. DNA of the CDR3: TGTGCCAGCAGTTTTGCCCTCAGCGGTGGGGCCACCTACGAGCAGTACTTC. This codes for CASSFALSGGATYEQYF.

As regards this clonotype: This may be a read error: a much more frequent sequence differs by one nucleotide. This sequence joins TRBV28 and TRBJ2-4; no clear D. This CDR3 comprises 13 residues. Trimming took 1 base from V and 8 from J, leaving 9 bases between them. Germline CDR1 MDHEN, CDR2 SYDVKM. The CDR3 nucleotides are TGTGCCAGCAGTTTATACTCTAAAGACATTCAGTACTTC. It is translated as CASSLYSKDIQYF.

This clonotype has only one observation. This chain uses TRBV29-1 with TRBJ1-3, with a weak D call TRBD1 (6 bases). The germline V gene encodes CDR1 SQVTM and CDR2 ANQGSEA. The V end was cut by 6 bases, the J end by 2 bases, with 17 bases between. The CDR3 extends over 15 amino acids. This CDR3 is CSVSRTAQTGNTIYF. DNA for the CDR3: TGCAGCGTCTCTCGGACAGCACAGACTGGAAACACCATATATTTT.

The V gene is TRBV10-1, the J gene TRBJ2-7; D not resolved. The CDR3 is made up of 17 amino acids. Trimming pared 8 bases from V and 3 bases from J, leaving 26 bases between. Germline CDR1 and CDR2: WNHNN and SYGVQD (reference sequence). CDR3 sequence (DNA): TGCGCCAGCGTAGATTCCCGATACCCGCCAGTTTTCTACGAGCAGTACTTC. Encoded protein: CASVDSRYPPVFYEQYF.

The chain joins TRBV5-1 to TRBJ2-1, with TRBD1 as a possible D gene (7 bases). In germline, CDR1 is SGHRS, CDR2 YFSETQ. CDR3 length: 12 residues. The CDR3 sequence is CTSSSYRGEQFF. CDR3 sequence (DNA): TGCACTAGCAGCTCCTACAGGGGCGAGCAGTTCTTC.

On this clonotype: The germline gene is not matched at one end of the junction; a read error may be the cause. The CDR3: CASSFTGGSSYEHYF. The CDR3 DNA follows: TGTGCCAGCAGCTTCACGGGCGGGAGCTCCTACGAGCACTACTTC. The rearrangement joins TRBV7-9 to TRBJ2-7, with 7 bases aligning to TRBD2. CDR3 length: 15 residues. The germline gives CDR1 SEHNR, CDR2 FQNEAQ (reference sequence).

In the case of this clonotype: Since a much larger clone is just one base distant, this may be a read error. The chain combines TRBV5-1 with TRBJ2-7; no clear D gene. The CDR3 spans 10 residues. The germline V gene has CDR1 SGHRS and CDR2 YFSETQ. The CDR3 spells CASSLMGRDF. DNA for the CDR3: TGCGCCAGCAGCTTGATGGGAAGGGACTTC.

The rearrangement links TRBV6-5 to TRBJ2-2; TRBD1 might be the D (5 bases). The V end lost 6 bases, the J end lost 7 bases, and 15 bases lay between the germline ends. Germline CDR1 MNHEY, CDR2 SVGAGI. This CDR3 is built from 14 residues. CDR3: CASRYMADIGELFF. In nucleotides, the CDR3 is TGTGCCAGCAGATACATGGCGGACATCGGGGAGCTGTTTTTT.

This clonotype was seen many times. The gene calls are TRBV6-1 and TRBJ2-5, with D perhaps assigned TRBD1 or TRBD2 (6 bases each). Germline V gene data show CDR1 as MNHNS and CDR2 as SASEGT. Trimming left V 6 bases short and J 2 bases short, with 16 bases between. The CDR3 totals 15 residues. CDR3 nucleotides: TGTGCCAGCAGCTACCTCCGGGGGCCTCAAGAGACCCAGTACTTC. Translation: CASSYLRGPQETQYF.

About this clonotype itself: No conserved phenylalanine or tryptophan ends this CDR3, so it is likely a read error. The chain uses TRBV5-4 and TRBJ1-4; D is uncertain. The CDR3 consists of 15 residues. In germline, CDR1 is SGHNT, CDR2 YYREEE (reference sequence). CDR3 region: CARIPGGGTNEILFI. In DNA form, the CDR3 reads TGTGCCAGGATCCCAGGCGGCGGAACTAATGAAATACTGTTTATT.

The count of this clonotype is one. A junction boundary mismatches the germline segment, possibly from a read error. This chain links TRBV30 with TRBJ2-7; TRBD2 agrees at 12 bases. Germline V gene data show CDR1 as GTSNPN and CDR2 as SVGIG (reference sequence). The CDR3 sequence is 16 residues long. CDR3 coding DNA: TGTGCCTGGAGTCTTCCAGGACTAGCGGGAATATACGAACAGTACTTC. This codes for CAWSLPGLAGIYEQYF.

This clonotype was recorded once. The chain couples TRBV5-4 to TRBJ1-5; D is ambiguous. The germline CDR1 and CDR2 sequences are SGHNT and YYREEE (reference sequence). CDR3 length: 15 amino acids. The V end lost 0 bases, the J end lost 3 bases, and 10 bases lay between the germline ends. The CDR3 reads CASSLGGHTNQPQHF. The DNA for the CDR3 is TGTGCCAGCAGCTTGGGGGGTCATACCAATCAGCCCCAGCATTTT.

The V call is TRBV19, the J call TRBJ1-3, with a possible D match to TRBD1 (6 bases). CDR1 and CDR2 from the germline V gene are LNHDA and SQIVND (reference sequence). The CDR3 covers 13 residues. With 10 bases removed from V and 4 bases from J, the gap between germline ends came to 14 bases. The CDR3 sequence is CAISQGRGNTIYF. The CDR3 region has the DNA TGTGCCATTTCGCAGGGGAGAGGAAACACCATATATTTT.

As concerns this clonotype: A much larger clone lies one base from this, so it may be a read error. This rearrangement joins TRBV9 to TRBJ1-3; D not resolved. The germline CDR1 and CDR2 sequences are SGDLS and YYNGEE. V gave up 4 bases and J gave up 8 bases, with 10 bases separating them. The CDR3 spans 12 residues. In nucleotides, the CDR3 is TGTGCCAGCAGCTCAAACTGGGACACCATATATTTT. This gives the protein CASSSNWDTIYF.

Note on this clonotype: This could be a read error, since a much larger clone is one nucleotide away. The CDR3 DNA follows: TGTGCCAGCAGCCAAGGCCATAACTACGAGCACTACTTC. Amino acid sequence: CASSQGHNYEHYF. V is TRBV28 and J is TRBJ2-7; D uncertain. The CDR3 runs to 13 residues. CDR1 and CDR2 (germline): MDHEN, SYDVKM.

The V call is TRBV19, the J call TRBJ1-5; 9 nucleotides line up with TRBD1. Germline-derived CDR1 and CDR2 are LNHDA and SQIVND (reference sequence). J gave up 2 bases and V 2 bases, and 16 bases lay outside the gene matches. The CDR3 length is 20 residues. CDR3 sequence reads: CASSIFSGTGRLMGNQPQHF. CDR3 nucleotides: TGTGCCAGTAGTATATTCTCCGGGACAGGGCGGCTTATGGGCAATCAGCCCCAGCATTTT.

About this clonotype: The CDR3 end shows no conserved phenylalanine or tryptophan, and so a read error is likely. The gene calls are TRBV11-2 and TRBJ2-3; 10 bases map to TRBD2. CDR3 length: 15 amino acids. The V and J ends lost 6 bases and 2 bases, in that order; junction bases with no gene match: 5. Germline V lookup: CDR1 SGHAT, CDR2 FQNNGV. The CDR3 region has the DNA TGTGCCAGCAGAGGGACTAGCGAAGTCACAGATACGCAGTATATT. Its translation is CASRGTSEVTDTQYI.

The chain links TRBV11-1 to TRBJ2-5; D uncertain. From germline, CDR1 is SGHAT and CDR2 FQDESV (reference sequence). The CDR3 spans 12 residues. V gave up 7 bases and J gave up 5 bases, with 11 bases separating them. The CDR3 sequence: CASNQMGETQYF. CDR3 sequence (DNA): TGTGCCAGCAACCAGATGGGGGAGACCCAGTACTTC.

The chain couples TRBV28 to TRBJ2-2; 8 bases map to TRBD2. The junction had 20 bases not matched to a gene; V was cut back by 7 bases and J by 7 bases. The CDR3 is 18 amino acids. CDR1 is MDHEN, CDR2 SYDVKM, per germline. In DNA, the CDR3 is TGTGCCAGCACCTCAGCGGGACTCTCGGCGGGAGGCGTCGGGGAGCTGTTTTTT. It translates to CASTSAGLSAGGVGELFF.

The chain couples TRBV5-6 to TRBJ1-1; the D gene is possibly TRBD1 (6 bases). Trimming stripped 1 base from V and 6 bases from J, with 16 bases between. Germline V gene sequence: CDR1 SGHDT, CDR2 YYEEEE. This CDR3 contains 15 residues. CDR3 in amino acids: CASSLRGTRAPEAFF. CDR3 DNA sequence: TGTGCCAGCAGCTTGAGGGGGACGAGGGCCCCTGAAGCTTTCTTT. Using reference TRBV5-6 and TRBJ1-1 for the parts outside the CDR3, the full variable domain is DAGVTQSPTHLIKTRGQQVTLRCSPKSGHDTVSWYQQALGQGPQFIFQYYEEEERQRGNFPDRFSGHQFPNYSSELNVNALLLGDSALYLCASSLRGTRAPEAFFGQGTRLTVV.